The 17 T cell receptor beta chains below were found in one sample sequenced in a study of T cell responses to AZD1222 COVID-19 vaccine. Generated by immunoSEQ multiplex PCR, the TCRdb table keeps only in-frame clones and is missing some. The sample has 95,000 to 110,000 clones, 87% seen once; the top ten hold approximately 4.8%. Sample: peripheral blood, taken 28 days after the second AZD1222 dose. The source is an adult who received the AZD1222 COVID-19 vaccine.

The rearrangement links TRBV18 to TRBJ1-2; 8 bases agree with TRBD1. This CDR3 is built from 14 residues. The V gene's germline CDR1 is KGHSH and CDR2 LQKENI. V shed 3 bases, J shed 5 bases, and the junction held 5 bases outside the gene matches. The CDR3 nucleotides are TGTGCCAGCTCACCCGGACAGGGAGGTTATGGCTACACCTTC. It yields the protein CASSPGQGGYGYTF.

This clone showed up just a few times. This rearrangement joins TRBV6-5 to TRBJ1-5; the D is unclear. Germline CDR1 and CDR2: MNHEY and SVGAGI. CDR3 length equals 13 residues. V lost 1 base and J 2 bases, leaving 3 bases between the germline ends. The CDR3 DNA sequence: TGTGCCAGCAGTTACTTCGGCAATCAGCCCCAGCATTTT. Residues: CASSYFGNQPQHF.

The chain recombines TRBV5-6 with TRBJ1-2; 9 bases line up with TRBD1. The CDR3 consists of 14 residues. V lost 4 bases, J lost 2 bases, and 3 bases stayed unmatched. Germline lookup yields CDR1 SGHDT and CDR2 YYEEEE. CDR3 residues: CASSPGQGNYGYTF. The CDR3 DNA is TGTGCCAGCAGCCCGGGACAGGGAAACTATGGCTACACCTTC.

The chain carries TRBV5-4 and TRBJ2-7, with no clear D. Trimming shortened V by 3 bases and J by 3 bases, and 10 bases separated the two germline ends. The CDR3 runs to 13 residues. In germline, CDR1 is SGHNT, CDR2 YYREEE (reference sequence). As DNA, the CDR3 is TGTGCCAGCAGCTCGATGACTGGCTACGAGCAGTACTTC. It specifies CASSSMTGYEQYF.

This chain links TRBV5-6 with TRBJ2-5; 7 bases fit TRBD2. This CDR3 comprises 14 residues. V lost 1 base to trimming and J lost 5 bases; unmatched junction nucleotides: 5. The V gene's germline CDR1 is SGHDT and CDR2 YYEEEE. The CDR3 DNA is TGTGCCAGCAGCTTGAGGCTAGCGGCTGAGACCCAGTACTTC. Its protein is CASSLRLAAETQYF.

The chain is built from TRBV19 and TRBJ2-1, with D maybe TRBD1 (5 bases). Trimming removed 4 bases from V and 0 bases from J, with 10 bases in between. Germline CDR1 and CDR2: LNHDA and SQIVND (reference sequence). This CDR3 is built from 15 residues. The CDR3 DNA reads as TGTGCCAGTAGTACATCACAGGCCTCCTACAATGAGCAGTTCTTC. Translation: CASSTSQASYNEQFF. Based on the CDR3 plus reference TRBV19 and TRBJ2-1, the full variable domain is DGGITQSPKYLFRKEGQNVTLSCEQNLNHDAMYWYRQDPGQGLRLIYYSQIVNDFQKGDIAEGYSVSREKKESFPLTVTSAQKNPTAFYLCASSTSQASYNEQFFGPGTRLTVL.

The chain links TRBV2 to TRBJ2-3; 7 nucleotides match TRBD2. The CDR3 sequence is 14 residues long. V trimming: 3 bases; J trimming: 6 bases; junction bases outside the gene matches: 6. CDR1 and CDR2 (germline): SNHLY, FYNNEI. The CDR3 coding sequence is TGTGCCAGCAGTGAGTCGGGGGGAAGGGATACGCAGTATTTT. Amino acid sequence: CASSESGGRDTQYF. Full variable domain (remainder filled in from reference TRBV2 and TRBJ2-3): EPEVTQTPSHQVTQMGQEVILRCVPISNHLYFYWYRQILGQKVEFLVSFYNNEISEKSEIFDDQFSVERPDGSNFTLKIRSTKLEDSAMYFCASSESGGRDTQYFGPGTRLTVL.

This clone was found a few times. This sequence joins TRBV30 and TRBJ2-5, with D maybe TRBD2 (5 bases). The CDR3 has 15 amino acids. With 0 bases removed from V and 0 bases from J, the gap between germline ends came to 11 bases. Per the germline V gene, CDR1 is GTSNPN and CDR2 is SVGIG (reference sequence). The CDR3 protein is CAWSVSLDYQETQYF. Written as DNA, the CDR3 is TGTGCCTGGAGTGTCAGTCTGGACTACCAAGAGACCCAGTACTTC.

This clone turned up a few times. V gene TRBV30 combines with J gene TRBJ1-2; a weak D match, TRBD1 (6 bases). V was cut by 2 bases and J by 7 bases, with 8 bases left in between. There are 11 residues in the CDR3. Germline V gene data show CDR1 as GTSNPN and CDR2 as SVGIG (reference sequence). The DNA of the CDR3 is TGTGCCTGGAGTACAGGGCTTGGCTACACCTTC. Its protein is CAWSTGLGYTF.

This chain uses TRBV9 with TRBJ2-1, with 8 positions matching TRBD2. The CDR3 runs 17 residues. Germline CDR1 is SGDLS and CDR2 is YYNGEE. J was trimmed by 3 bases and V by 4 bases; bases with no gene match: 12. CDR3 in DNA: TGTGCCAGCAGCTCTAGAGGGCGGGGGGCGGACTACAATGAGCAGTTCTTC. Translation: CASSSRGRGADYNEQFF.

This sequence joins TRBV6-2 or TRBV6-3 and TRBJ2-3; the D call may be TRBD1 or TRBD2 (5 bases each). Trimming took off 2 bases at V and 1 base at J, with 16 bases between the two ends. The CDR3 totals 17 residues. CDR1 is MNHEY and CDR2 is SVGEGT in the germline V gene. The CDR3 coding sequence is TGTGCCAGCAGTTACGGGACGGCCGTTGGTGGCACAGATACGCAGTATTTT. Translating it yields CASSYGTAVGGTDTQYF.

The rearrangement links TRBV28 to TRBJ1-4; D is uncertain. V dropped 7 bases and J dropped 5 bases, with 14 bases sitting between them. The germline gives CDR1 MDHEN, CDR2 SYDVKM. The CDR3 consists of 14 residues. This CDR3 is CASIKGSFNEKLFF. CDR3 DNA: TGTGCCAGCATTAAGGGATCTTTCAATGAAAAACTGTTTTTT.

The V gene is TRBV25-1, the J gene TRBJ2-7; D is unclear. The CDR3 consists of 14 residues. In germline, CDR1 is MGHDK, CDR2 SYGVNS. The V end was cut by 3 bases, the J end by 0 bases, with 9 bases between. CDR3 residues: CASSDRANSYEQYF. As DNA, the CDR3 is TGTGCCAGCAGTGATCGGGCCAACTCCTACGAGCAGTACTTC.

The chain uses TRBV7-9 and TRBJ1-4, with a possible D match to TRBD1 (5 bases). Germline V gene lookup returns CDR1 SEHNR and CDR2 FQNEAQ (reference sequence). Trimming stripped 5 bases from V and 2 bases from J, with 9 bases between. The CDR3 has 14 residues. CDR3 nucleotide sequence: TGTGCCAGCAGCGCAGGGAATACTAATGAAAAACTGTTTTTT. It specifies CASSAGNTNEKLFF.

This chain links TRBV6-5 with TRBJ1-2, with D unclear. Germline-derived CDR1 and CDR2 are MNHEY and SVGAGI. The CDR3 sequence is 15 residues long. V dropped 6 bases and J dropped 2 bases, with 16 bases sitting between them. The CDR3 coding sequence is TGTGCCAGCAGGGTACGTGGTCTGTTAAACTATGGCTACACCTTC. Amino acid sequence: CASRVRGLLNYGYTF.

The chain is built from TRBV24-1 and TRBJ2-3; the D is unclear. Germline-derived CDR1 and CDR2 are KGHDR and SFDVKD. V dropped 3 bases and J dropped 6 bases, with 12 bases sitting between them. The length of the CDR3 is 14 residues. CDR3 DNA: TGTGCCACCAGTGATCCCCATGCGTTCGATACGCAGTATTTT. Translation gives CATSDPHAFDTQYF.

This clone was recorded only once. The V call is TRBV5-1, the J call TRBJ1-1; D is perhaps TRBD1 (6 bases). Between the trimmed V and J ends, which lost 2 bases and 6 bases, there was a span of 11 bases. CDR3 size: 13 residues. Per the germline V gene, CDR1 is SGHRS and CDR2 is YFSETQ. CDR3 sequence: CASSFNRDAEAFF. CDR3 sequence (DNA): TGCGCCAGCAGCTTTAACAGGGACGCTGAAGCTTTCTTT.